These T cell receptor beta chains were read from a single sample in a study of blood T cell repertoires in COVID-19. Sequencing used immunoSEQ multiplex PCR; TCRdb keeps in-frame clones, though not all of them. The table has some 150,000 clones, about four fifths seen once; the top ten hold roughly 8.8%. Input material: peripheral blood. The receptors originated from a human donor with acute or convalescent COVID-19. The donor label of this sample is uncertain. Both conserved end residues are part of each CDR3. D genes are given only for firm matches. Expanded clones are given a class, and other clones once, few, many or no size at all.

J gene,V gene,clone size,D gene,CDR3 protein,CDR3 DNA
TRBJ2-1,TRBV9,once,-,CASSGPGWNEQFF,TGTGCCAGCAGCGGACCAGGGTGGAATGAGCAGTTCTTC
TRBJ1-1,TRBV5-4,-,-,CASSFGAVNTEAFF,TGTGCCAGCAGCTTTGGAGCGGTGAACACTGAAGCTTTCTTT
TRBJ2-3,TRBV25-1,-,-,CASSEWDFLSDTQYF,TGTGCCAGCAGTGAATGGGACTTCCTCTCAGATACGCAGTATTTT
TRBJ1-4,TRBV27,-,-,CASSFGEKLFF,TGTGCCAGCAGTTTTGGCGAAAAACTGTTTTTT
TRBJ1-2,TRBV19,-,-,CASTPTGLDGYTF,TGTGCCAGTACGCCCACGGGTTTGGATGGCTACACCTTC
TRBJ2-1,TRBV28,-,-,CASSLPDNEQFF,TGTGCCAGCAGTTTACCAGACAATGAGCAGTTCTTC
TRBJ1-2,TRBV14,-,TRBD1,CASSHVVGQGGDGYTF,TGTGCCAGCAGCCATGTTGTTGGACAGGGGGGCGATGGCTACACCTTC
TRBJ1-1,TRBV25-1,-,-,CASSETRPNTEAFF,TGTGCCAGCAGTGAGACAAGGCCGAACACTGAAGCTTTCTTT
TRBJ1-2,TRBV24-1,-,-,CATSGGKGDRGYTF,TGTGCCACCAGTGGTGGGAAAGGGGATCGCGGCTACACCTTC
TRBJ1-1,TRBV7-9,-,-,CASSFAGNTEAFF,TGTGCCAGCAGCTTCGCAGGCAACACTGAAGCTTTCTTT
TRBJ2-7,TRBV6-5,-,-,CASSRAVLPSYEQYF,TGTGCCAGCAGCCGAGCGGTACTACCTTCCTACGAGCAGTACTTC
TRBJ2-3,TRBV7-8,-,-,CASSSIAEHTQYF,TGTGCCAGCAGCTCCATAGCGGAACATACGCAGTATTTT
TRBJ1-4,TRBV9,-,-,CASSPTWSANEKLFF,TGTGCCAGCAGCCCAACCTGGAGTGCTAATGAAAAACTGTTTTTT
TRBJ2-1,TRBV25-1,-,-,CASSDPAGQGNNEQFF,TGTGCCAGCAGTGACCCAGCAGGGCAAGGTAACAATGAGCAGTTCTTC
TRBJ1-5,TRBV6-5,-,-,CARIKGRCFQPQHF,TGTGCCAGGATAAAGGGGAGGTGTTTCCAGCCCCAGCATTTT
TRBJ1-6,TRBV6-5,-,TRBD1,CATLRGAHRDSPLHF,TGTGCCACCCTCAGGGGGGCCCATCGGGATTCACCCCTCCACTTT
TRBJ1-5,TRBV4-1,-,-,CASSQADSSENQPQHF,TGCGCCAGCAGCCAGGCGGACAGCTCAGAAAATCAGCCCCAGCATTTT
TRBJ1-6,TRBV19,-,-,CASSGDKANSPLHF,TGTGCCAGCTCCGGGGACAAGGCTAATTCACCCCTCCACTTT
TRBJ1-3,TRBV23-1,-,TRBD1,CASSQSGQGSSGNTIYF,TGCGCCAGCAGTCAATCTGGACAGGGGAGCTCTGGAAACACCATATATTTT
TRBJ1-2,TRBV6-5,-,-,CASSPGGGYGYTF,TGTGCCAGCAGTCCCGGGGGGGGCTATGGCTACACCTTC
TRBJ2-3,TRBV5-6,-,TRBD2,CASSLDSGDFTDTQYF,TGTGCCAGCAGCTTGGATAGCGGGGATTTTACAGATACGCAGTATTTT
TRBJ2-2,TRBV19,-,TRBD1,CASSLQGYTGELFF,TGTGCCAGTAGTCTACAGGGGTACACCGGGGAGCTGTTTTTT
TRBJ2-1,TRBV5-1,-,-,CASSLGSLGHNEQFF,TGCGCCAGCAGCTTGGGTAGCCTGGGGCACAATGAGCAGTTCTTC
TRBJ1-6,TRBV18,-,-,CASSEGSSSYNSPLHF,TGTGCCAGCTCAGAGGGTTCCAGCTCCTATAATTCACCCCTCCACTTT
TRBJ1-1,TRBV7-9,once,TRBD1,CASSPGQPTRGTEAFF,TGTGCCAGCAGCCCGGGACAGCCGACTCGCGGCACTGAAGCTTTCTTT
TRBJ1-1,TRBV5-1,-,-,CASSFYQLNTEAFF,TGCGCCAGCAGCTTCTACCAATTGAACACTGAAGCTTTCTTT
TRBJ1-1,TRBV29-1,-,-,CSVEGGGNTEAFF,TGCAGCGTTGAAGGCGGGGGGAACACTGAAGCTTTCTTT
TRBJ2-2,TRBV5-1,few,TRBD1,CASRRGQGTGELFF,TGCGCCAGCAGACGGGGACAGGGGACCGGGGAGCTGTTTTTT
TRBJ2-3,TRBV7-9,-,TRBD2,CASSLFGTSGTTDTQYF,TGTGCCAGCAGCTTATTCGGGACTAGCGGCACCACAGATACGCAGTATTTT
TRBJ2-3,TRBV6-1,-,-,CASSDGVQGTDTQYF,TGTGCCAGCAGTGATGGAGTACAGGGTACAGATACGCAGTATTTT
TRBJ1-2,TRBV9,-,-,CASSVGERNYGYTF,TGTGCCAGCAGCGTAGGAGAAAGAAACTATGGCTACACCTTC
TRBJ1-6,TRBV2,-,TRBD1,CASRAGTGPSPLHF,TGTGCCAGCAGGGCCGGGACAGGGCCTTCACCCCTCCACTTT
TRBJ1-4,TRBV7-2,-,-,CASSFGAGEKLFF,TGTGCCAGCAGCTTTGGCGCAGGTGAAAAACTGTTTTTT
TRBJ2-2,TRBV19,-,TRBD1,CASSTQGADGELFF,TGTGCCAGTAGTACACAGGGGGCGGACGGGGAGCTGTTTTTT
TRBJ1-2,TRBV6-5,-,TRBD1,CASGTGPIGGYTF,TGTGCCAGCGGGACAGGTCCAATCGGTGGCTACACCTTC
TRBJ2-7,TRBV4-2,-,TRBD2,CASSRGTSQTYEQYF,TGTGCCAGCAGCCGAGGGACTAGCCAAACCTACGAGCAGTACTTC
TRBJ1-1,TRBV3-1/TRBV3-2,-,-,CASSQRGEVAEAFF,TGTGCCAGCAGCCAAAGAGGGGAGGTAGCTGAAGCTTTCTTT
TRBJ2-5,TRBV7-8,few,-,CASSLDEGFGETQYF,TGTGCCAGCAGCTTAGATGAGGGTTTCGGAGAGACCCAGTACTTC
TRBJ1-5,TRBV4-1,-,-,CASSQGFELNSNQPQHF,TGCGCCAGCAGCCAAGGATTCGAGCTCAATAGCAATCAGCCCCAGCATTTT
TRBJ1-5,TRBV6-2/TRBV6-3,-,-,CASSYRAEGGNQPQHF,TGTGCCAGCAGTTACAGGGCCGAAGGGGGTAATCAGCCCCAGCATTTT
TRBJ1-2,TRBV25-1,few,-,CASSDSLAPKASYGYTF,TGTGCCAGCAGTGACTCTTTAGCCCCGAAGGCGTCCTATGGCTACACCTTC
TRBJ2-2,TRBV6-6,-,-,CASSSDVAAGAGELFF,TGTGCCAGCAGTTCCGACGTAGCGGCTGGGGCCGGGGAGCTGTTTTTT
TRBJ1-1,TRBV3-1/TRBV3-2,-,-,CASSPRLGQKPTEAFF,TGTGCCAGCAGCCCCCGACTCGGACAGAAGCCCACTGAAGCTTTCTTT
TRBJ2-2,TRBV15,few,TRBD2,CATSGLPGLNTGELFF,TGTGCCACCAGCGGCCTTCCGGGACTAAACACCGGGGAGCTGTTTTTT
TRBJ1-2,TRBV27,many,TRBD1,CASSPRTGNGYTF,TGTGCCAGCAGTCCACGGACAGGGAACGGCTACACCTTC
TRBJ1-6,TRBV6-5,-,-,CASSYSEGLSPLHF,TGTGCCAGCAGTTACAGTGAGGGTCTTTCACCCCTCCACTTT
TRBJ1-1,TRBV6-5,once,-,CASSLDSRSTEAFF,TGTGCCAGCAGTCTGGACAGTCGGAGCACTGAAGCTTTCTTT
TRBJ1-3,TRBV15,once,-,CATSRGTAQDSTIYF,TGTGCCACCAGCAGAGGCACAGCCCAAGATTCCACCATATATTTT
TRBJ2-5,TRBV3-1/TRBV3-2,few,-,CASSQSREPQETQYF,TGTGCCAGCAGCCAATCCCGGGAGCCCCAAGAGACCCAGTACTTC
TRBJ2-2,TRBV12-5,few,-,CASGWQGIDTGELFF,TGTGCTAGTGGTTGGCAGGGGATAGACACCGGGGAGCTGTTTTTT
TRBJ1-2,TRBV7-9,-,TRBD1,CASSLTGTGDYGYTF,TGTGCCAGCAGCTTAACGGGGACAGGCGACTATGGCTACACCTTC
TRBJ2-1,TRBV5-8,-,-,CASSLRDSYNEQFF,TGTGCCAGCAGCTTACGGGACTCCTACAATGAGCAGTTCTTC
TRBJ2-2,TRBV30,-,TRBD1,CAFLPGQITGELFF,TGTGCCTTTCTTCCGGGACAGATAACCGGGGAGCTGTTTTTT
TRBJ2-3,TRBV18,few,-,CASSPLAGTDTQYF,TGTGCCAGCTCACCACTCGCGGGGACAGATACGCAGTATTTT
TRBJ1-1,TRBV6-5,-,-,CASRPRGNTEAFF,TGTGCCAGCAGGCCCCGGGGAAACACTGAAGCTTTCTTT
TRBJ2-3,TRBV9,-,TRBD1,CASSRQGTQYF,TGTGCCAGCAGTCGACAGGGTACGCAGTATTTT
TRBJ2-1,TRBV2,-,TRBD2,CASSESGGPYNEQFF,TGTGCCAGCAGTGAAAGCGGGGGCCCCTACAATGAGCAGTTCTTC
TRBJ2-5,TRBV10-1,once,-,CASSDKPRETQYF,TGCGCCAGCAGTGATAAGCCCAGGGAGACCCAGTACTTC
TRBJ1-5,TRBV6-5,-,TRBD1,CASTSGGNNQPQHF,TGTGCCAGCACCTCAGGGGGGAACAATCAGCCCCAGCATTTT
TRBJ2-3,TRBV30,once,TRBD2,CAWSPKRGGALDTQYF,TGTGCCTGGAGCCCTAAGCGCGGGGGGGCCTTAGATACGCAGTATTTT